The 32 T cell receptor beta chains below all came from one sample that was sequenced in a study of shared clonotypes between healthy human individuals. Sequencing used immunoSEQ multiplex PCR; TCRdb keeps in-frame clones, though not all of them. The sample yields around 2.1 million clones, 85% to 95% seen once. Naive CD8 cells lacked CD45RO, underwent positive selection for CCR7 and left out terminally differentiated effector memory CD45RA+ cells. Sequenced material: naive CD8+ T cells from PBMCs. The receptors come from a man between 18 and 35 years old in good health. Some clones in this sample may be carry-over from other donors' samples.

This sequence joins TRBV5-6 and TRBJ1-1, with D uncertain. V was clipped by 8 bases and J by 1 base, with 15 bases between them. The length of the CDR3 is 14 residues. From germline, CDR1 is SGHDT and CDR2 YYEEEE. The CDR3 protein is CASWGGRRNTEAFF. In DNA form, the CDR3 reads TGTGCCAGTTGGGGAGGGCGCCGGAACACTGAAGCTTTCTTT.

The chain recombines TRBV9 with TRBJ2-2; D unresolved. The CDR3 sequence is 17 residues long. From germline, CDR1 is SGDLS and CDR2 YYNGEE. Trimming removed 0 bases at V and 0 bases at J, with 12 bases between. Here the CDR3 reads CASSVVVDRPNTGELFF. The CDR3, as DNA: TGTGCCAGCAGCGTAGTGGTTGACCGCCCGAACACCGGGGAGCTGTTTTTT.

The gene calls are TRBV7-8 and TRBJ2-7, with 7 positions matching TRBD1. Germline-derived CDR1 and CDR2 are SGHVS and FQNEAQ. This CDR3 contains 18 residues. J was trimmed by 0 bases and V by 4 bases; bases with no gene match: 15. CDR3 region: CASSYSPTTGRSSYEQYF. As DNA, the CDR3 is TGTGCCAGCAGCTACTCCCCAACGACAGGGCGGAGCTCCTACGAGCAGTACTTC.

In this sample, this clone turned up once. The chain has TRBV15 and TRBJ2-1, with 16 bases lining up with TRBD2. Losses at the gene ends were 3 bases for V and 2 bases for J; bases not matched to a gene: 1. This CDR3 contains 17 residues. CDR1 is LNHNV and CDR2 is YYDKDF in the germline V gene (reference sequence). The CDR3 region is CATSRGLAGGPYNEQFF. Here the CDR3 DNA reads TGTGCCACCAGCAGGGGACTAGCGGGAGGGCCCTACAATGAGCAGTTCTTC.

The chain combines TRBV7-2 with TRBJ2-1; 9 bases are a match to TRBD2. This CDR3 comprises 16 residues. Germline lookup yields CDR1 SGHTA and CDR2 FQGNSA. Trimming at V came to 4 bases and at J to 6 bases, leaving 10 bases not matched to a gene. In nucleotides, the CDR3 is TGTGCCAGCAGCTCCACTCCTAGCGGGACCCTCAATGAGCAGTTCTTC. It specifies CASSSTPSGTLNEQFF.

The V and J genes are TRBV28 and TRBJ2-1, with TRBD2 identical over 10 bases. Germline V CDR1 and CDR2: MDHEN, SYDVKM. There are 20 residues in the CDR3. With V trimmed by 5 bases and J by 0 bases, 16 bases remained unmatched. The CDR3 protein is CASSVPSGSFPYTSYNEQFF. The CDR3 region has the DNA TGTGCCAGCAGTGTACCTAGCGGGAGTTTCCCATACACCTCCTACAATGAGCAGTTCTTC.

The V and J genes are TRBV7-9 and TRBJ2-7, with 7 bases that match TRBD1. V lost 6 bases and J lost 1; bases outside the gene matches: 6. Germline V gene sequence: CDR1 SEHNR, CDR2 FQNEAQ (reference sequence). The CDR3 loop spans 14 amino acids. Here the CDR3 reads CASSIQGPSYEQYF. The CDR3 DNA sequence: TGTGCCAGCAGTATACAGGGGCCTTCCTACGAGCAGTACTTC.

The rearrangement uses TRBV27 and TRBJ1-5; D is uncertain. The CDR3 contains 15 residues. Per germline, CDR1 MNHEY and CDR2 SMNVEV (reference sequence). The V end lost 2 bases, the J end lost 2 bases, and 10 bases lay between the germline ends. CDR3 bases: TGTGCCAGCAGTTTAGGGCAGTCGGGCAATCAGCCCCAGCATTTT. Translating it yields CASSLGQSGNQPQHF.

The rearrangement joins TRBV15 to TRBJ1-2; D gene uncertain. The CDR3 has 15 residues. The germline CDR1 and CDR2 sequences are LNHNV and YYDKDF (reference sequence). V dropped 3 bases and J dropped 3 bases, with 14 bases sitting between them. The CDR3 is CATSRSVDTYYGYTF. CDR3 coding DNA: TGTGCCACCAGCAGGAGCGTAGACACCTACTATGGCTACACCTTC.

The rearrangement uses TRBV7-9 and TRBJ2-2; TRBD1 agrees at 8 bases. CDR3 length: 16 amino acids. Germline assignment: CDR1 SEHNR and CDR2 FQNEAQ (reference sequence). Germline trimming cut 3 bases from V and 4 bases from J; bases unmatched to any gene: 7. DNA for the CDR3: TGTGCCAGCAGCTTCCCAGGGGGCCCCCTCACCGGGGAGCTGTTTTTT. This sequence encodes CASSFPGGPLTGELFF. Using reference TRBV7-9 and TRBJ2-2 for the parts outside the CDR3, the full variable domain is DTGVSQNPRHKITKRGQNVTFRCDPISEHNRLYWYRQTLGQGPEFLTYFQNEAQLEKSRLLSDRFSAERPKGSFSTLEIQRTEQGDSAMYLCASSFPGGPLTGELFFGEGSRLTVL.

The gene calls are TRBV7-8 and TRBJ2-1; D remains unclear. V was trimmed by 5 bases and J by 4 bases, leaving 15 bases between them. The CDR3 extends over 15 amino acids. CDR1 is SGHVS and CDR2 is FQNEAQ in the germline V gene. The CDR3 reads CASSRDWTLYNEQFF. CDR3 in DNA: TGTGCCAGCAGCCGCGATTGGACCCTGTACAATGAGCAGTTCTTC.

The CDR3 sequence: CASSLFSYEQYF. The CDR3 nucleotides read TGTGCCAGCAGTTTATTCAGCTACGAGCAGTACTTC. This chain uses TRBV28 with TRBJ2-7; no reliable D call. The CDR3 covers 12 residues. Germline V gene data show CDR1 as MDHEN and CDR2 as SYDVKM. V lost 1 base and J 3 bases, leaving 4 bases between the germline ends.

This chain connects TRBV9 to TRBJ2-6; 9 bases map to TRBD1. Per germline, CDR1 SGDLS and CDR2 YYNGEE. There are 18 residues in the CDR3. J lost 0 bases, V lost 3 bases, and 7 bases had no gene match. The CDR3 region has the DNA TGTGCCAGCAGCGACAGGACAGGGGAGGTCTCTGGGGCCAACGTCCTGACTTTC. It is translated as CASSDRTGEVSGANVLTF. Full variable domain (remainder filled in from reference TRBV9 and TRBJ2-6): DSGVTQTPKHLITATGQRVTLRCSPRSGDLSVYWYQQSLDQGLQFLIQYYNGEERAKGNILERFSAQQFPDLHSELNLSSLELGDSALYFCASSDRTGEVSGANVLTFGAGSRLTVL.

The chain couples TRBV2 to TRBJ1-1; D unresolved. The CDR3 loop spans 15 amino acids. Germline CDR1 SNHLY, CDR2 FYNNEI. The V gene lost 4 bases and the J gene lost 1 base, with 13 bases spanning the gap. CDR3 bases: TGTGCCAGCAGTGCTGGGCCCAGAGAGAACACTGAAGCTTTCTTT. Amino acid sequence: CASSAGPRENTEAFF. The whole variable domain, remainder taken from reference TRBV2 and TRBJ1-1, is EPEVTQTPSHQVTQMGQEVILRCVPISNHLYFYWYRQILGQKVEFLVSFYNNEISEKSEIFDDQFSVERPDGSNFTLKIRSTKLEDSAMYFCASSAGPRENTEAFFGQGTRLTVV.

CDR3 sequence (DNA): TGTGCCAGCAGCTTAGAAGGGGGGCCCCACGAGCAGTACTTC. This gives the protein CASSLEGGPHEQYF. The chain combines TRBV13 with TRBJ2-7; TRBD1 or TRBD2 may be the D gene (6 bases each). In germline, CDR1 is PRHDT, CDR2 FYEKMQ (reference sequence). CDR3 size: 14 residues. V shed 1 base and J shed 5 bases, with 12 bases lying between them.

This sequence joins TRBV6-5 and TRBJ1-5, with D possibly being TRBD1 (6 bases). V was trimmed by 2 bases and J by 5 bases, leaving 10 bases between them. In germline, CDR1 is MNHEY, CDR2 SVGAGI. The CDR3 is 14 amino acids. The CDR3 bases are TGTGCCAGCAGTTACCGACAGGTAGATCAGCCCCAGCATTTT. Its translation is CASSYRQVDQPQHF.

V usage is TRBV7-9 and J usage is TRBJ1-1; maybe TRBD1 (5 bases). The CDR3 is made up of 12 amino acids. Deletions cut 0 bases from V and 7 bases from J, with 6 bases between. The germline CDR1 and CDR2 sequences are SEHNR and FQNEAQ (reference sequence). CDR3 in amino acids: CASSLAGVEAFF. CDR3 sequence (DNA): TGTGCCAGCAGCTTAGCAGGGGTTGAAGCTTTCTTT.

CDR3 amino acids: CSVEGTGGIQYF. The CDR3 region has the DNA TGCAGCGTTGAGGGGACAGGGGGCATTCAGTACTTC. This chain connects TRBV29-1 to TRBJ2-4; the match to TRBD1 covers 11 bases. Germline V gene data show CDR1 as SQVTM and CDR2 as ANQGSEA. The CDR3 consists of 12 residues. Trimming took 3 bases from V and 9 from J; bases not matched to a gene: 1.

V gene TRBV4-3 combines with J gene TRBJ2-3; 11 nucleotides match TRBD2. The CDR3 length is 20 residues. Per the germline V gene, CDR1 is LGHNA and CDR2 is YSLEER. With 1 base clipped from V and 0 bases from J, the junction kept 12 bases outside the gene matches. This chain's CDR3 is CASSQVGLAASSTSTDTQYF. DNA for the CDR3: TGCGCCAGCAGCCAAGTGGGACTAGCGGCGTCTTCCACTAGCACAGATACGCAGTATTTT.

The rearrangement joins TRBV11-2 to TRBJ2-3; D gene unclear. Germline V gene lookup returns CDR1 SGHAT and CDR2 FQNNGV. Trimming left V 0 bases short and J 1 base short, with 8 bases between. The CDR3 loop spans 15 amino acids. The CDR3 sequence: CASSLEVTCTDTQYF. The CDR3 region has the DNA TGTGCCAGCAGCTTAGAGGTGACTTGCACAGATACGCAGTATTTT. The full variable domain, its missing parts supplied by reference TRBV11-2 and TRBJ2-3, is EAGVAQSPRYKIIEKRQSVAFWCNPISGHATLYWYQQILGQGPKLLIQFQNNGVVDDSQLPKDRFSAERLKGVDSTLKIQPAKLEDSAVYLCASSLEVTCTDTQYFGPGTRLTVL.

A word on this clone: Different DNA sequences within this sample yield the same CDR3. CDR3: CASSVGTSGINEQFF. The CDR3 bases are TGTGCCAGCAGCGTCGGGACTAGCGGGATCAATGAGCAGTTCTTC. V gene TRBV9 combines with J gene TRBJ2-1; 13 nucleotides line up with TRBD2. The V segment lost 2 bases and the J segment 6 bases; nucleotides outside the gene matches: 2. CDR1 and CDR2 from the germline V gene are SGDLS and YYNGEE. This CDR3 spans 15 amino acids.

V is TRBV11-2 and J is TRBJ2-5; perhaps D is TRBD1 or TRBD2 (6 bases each). Trimming took off 10 bases at V and 4 bases at J, with 19 bases between the two ends. The CDR3 has 14 residues. Germline V gene sequence: CDR1 SGHAT, CDR2 FQNNGV. In DNA, the CDR3 is TGTGCCACCTCCCCCCAAGGGGGAGGAGAGACCCAGTACTTC. This codes for CATSPQGGGETQYF.

The chain joins TRBV13 to TRBJ1-1; weak D call: TRBD1 (5 bases). The germline V gene has CDR1 PRHDT and CDR2 FYEKMQ (reference sequence). The V gene lost 4 bases and the J gene lost 2 bases, with 14 bases spanning the gap. The CDR3 covers 15 residues. The CDR3, as DNA: TGTGCCAGCAGCTATCGACAGAGCTTAAACACTGAAGCTTTCTTT. Protein sequence: CASSYRQSLNTEAFF.

This chain uses TRBV10-3 with TRBJ2-2, with 9 bases identical to TRBD2. This CDR3 has 15 residues. The junction had 8 bases not matched to a gene; V was cut back by 5 bases and J by 7 bases. CDR1 ENHRY and CDR2 SYGVKD come from the germline V gene. The CDR3 region is CAISSGRYGHGELFF. The CDR3 coding sequence is TGTGCCATCAGTAGCGGGAGGTATGGGCACGGGGAGCTGTTTTTT.

The chain couples TRBV7-3 to TRBJ1-3; no definite D call. Germline V lookup: CDR1 SGHTA, CDR2 FQGTGA. V lost 0 bases, J lost 0 bases, and 18 bases lay in between. The CDR3 spans 19 residues. Here the CDR3 reads CASSLTIGPSPFSGNTIYF. CDR3 coding DNA: TGTGCCAGCAGCTTAACGATAGGGCCCAGCCCCTTCTCTGGAAACACCATATATTTT.

The chain joins TRBV5-8 to TRBJ2-7; perhaps TRBD2 as D (7 bases). Germline CDR1 is SGHTS and CDR2 is YDEGEE. The CDR3 is 15 residues long. The V gene lost 1 base and the J gene lost 1 base, with 12 bases spanning the gap. The CDR3 region has the DNA TGTGCCAGCAGCTTGACACAGGGACTATCCTACGAGCAGTACTTC. It specifies CASSLTQGLSYEQYF.

The chain carries TRBV15 and TRBJ2-2; the D gene is possibly TRBD1 (5 bases). V lost 3 bases and J 7 bases, leaving 6 bases between the germline ends. Germline CDR1 and CDR2: LNHNV and YYDKDF (reference sequence). This CDR3 region has 12 residues. The CDR3 loop is CATSRGHGELFF. The CDR3 nucleotides are TGTGCCACCAGCAGGGGGCACGGGGAGCTGTTTTTT.

This sequence joins TRBV7-2 and TRBJ2-2, with 10 bases that match TRBD1. V lost 8 bases and J lost 2; bases outside the gene matches: 2. This CDR3 contains 14 residues. Germline V gives CDR1 SGHTA, CDR2 FQGNSA. In nucleotides, the CDR3 is TGTGCCAGCCGGGACAGGGGCAACACCGGGGAGCTGTTTTTT. It encodes CASRDRGNTGELFF.

V is TRBV27 and J is TRBJ1-1; D is unresolved. Germline CDR1 is MNHEY and CDR2 is SMNVEV (reference sequence). CDR3 length equals 13 residues. Trimming pared 4 bases from V and 0 bases from J, leaving 6 bases between. This chain's CDR3 is CASSSVLNTEAFF. DNA for the CDR3: TGTGCCAGCAGTTCAGTCCTGAACACTGAAGCTTTCTTT.

V usage is TRBV7-8 and J usage is TRBJ2-7; D ambiguous. CDR3 length: 12 residues. Germline CDR1 is SGHVS and CDR2 is FQNEAQ. The V and J ends lost 5 bases and 4 bases respectively, with 9 bases between them. This chain's CDR3 is CASSTGGYEQYF. CDR3 sequence (DNA): TGTGCCAGCAGCACGGGTGGTTACGAGCAGTACTTC.

The CDR3 protein is CASSFIRGDSYEQYF. In DNA form, the CDR3 reads TGTGCCAGCAGCTTCATCCGGGGGGACTCCTACGAGCAGTACTTC. V usage is TRBV7-9 and J usage is TRBJ2-7, with TRBD2 matching over 7 bases. The CDR3 has 15 amino acids. Looked up from germline, CDR1 is SEHNR and CDR2 is FQNEAQ (reference sequence). The V and J ends lost 3 bases and 0 bases, in that order; junction bases with no gene match: 5. The whole variable domain, remainder taken from reference TRBV7-9 and TRBJ2-7, is DTGVSQNPRHKITKRGQNVTFRCDPISEHNRLYWYRQTLGQGPEFLTYFQNEAQLEKSRLLSDRFSAERPKGSFSTLEIQRTEQGDSAMYLCASSFIRGDSYEQYFGPGTRLTVT.

This rearrangement joins TRBV6-5 to TRBJ1-1; weak D call: TRBD1 (6 bases). This CDR3 has 15 amino acids. V was clipped by 0 bases and J by 5 bases, with 13 bases between them. Germline V gene lookup returns CDR1 MNHEY and CDR2 SVGAGI. The chain's CDR3 is CASSYSKTRGTEAFF. CDR3 nucleotide sequence: TGTGCCAGCAGTTACTCGAAGACCAGGGGAACTGAAGCTTTCTTT.